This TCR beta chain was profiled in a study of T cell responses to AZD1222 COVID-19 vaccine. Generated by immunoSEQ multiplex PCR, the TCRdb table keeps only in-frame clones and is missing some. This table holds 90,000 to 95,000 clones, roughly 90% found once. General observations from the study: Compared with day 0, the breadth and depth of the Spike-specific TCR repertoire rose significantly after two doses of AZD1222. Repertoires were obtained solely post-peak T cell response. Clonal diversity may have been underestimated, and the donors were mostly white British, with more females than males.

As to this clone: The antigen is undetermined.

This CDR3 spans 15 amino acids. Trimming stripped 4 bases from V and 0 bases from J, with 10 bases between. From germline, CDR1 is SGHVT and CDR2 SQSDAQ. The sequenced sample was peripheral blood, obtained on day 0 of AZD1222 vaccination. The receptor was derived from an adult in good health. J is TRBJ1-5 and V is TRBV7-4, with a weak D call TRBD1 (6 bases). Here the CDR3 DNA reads TGTGCCAGCAGCTCGGACAGTAATAGCAATCAGCCCCAGCATTTT. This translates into CASSSDSNSNQPQHF.